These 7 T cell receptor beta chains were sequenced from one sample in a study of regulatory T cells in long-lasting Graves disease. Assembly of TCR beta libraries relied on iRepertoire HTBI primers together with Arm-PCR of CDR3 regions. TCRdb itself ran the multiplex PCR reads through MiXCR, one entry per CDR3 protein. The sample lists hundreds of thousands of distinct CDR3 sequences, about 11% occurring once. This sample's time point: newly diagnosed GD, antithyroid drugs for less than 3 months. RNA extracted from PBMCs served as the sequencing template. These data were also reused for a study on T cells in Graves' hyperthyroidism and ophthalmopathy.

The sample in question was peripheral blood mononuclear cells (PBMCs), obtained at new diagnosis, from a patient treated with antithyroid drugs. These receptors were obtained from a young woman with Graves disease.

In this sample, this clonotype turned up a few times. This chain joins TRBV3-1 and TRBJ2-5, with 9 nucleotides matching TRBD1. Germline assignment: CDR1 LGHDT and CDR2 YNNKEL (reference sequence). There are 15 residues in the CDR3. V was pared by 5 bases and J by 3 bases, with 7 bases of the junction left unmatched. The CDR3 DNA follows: TGTGCCAGCAGCGAAAGATGGGACAGGGAAGAGACCCAGTACTTC. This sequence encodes CASSERWDREETQYF.

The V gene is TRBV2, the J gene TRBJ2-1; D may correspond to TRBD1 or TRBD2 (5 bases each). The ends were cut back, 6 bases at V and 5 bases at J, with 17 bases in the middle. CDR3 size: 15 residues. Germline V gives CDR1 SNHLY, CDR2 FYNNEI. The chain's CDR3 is CASRDTTGTNNEQFF. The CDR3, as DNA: TGTGCCAGCAGGGACACCACCGGGACGAACAATGAGCAGTTCTTC.

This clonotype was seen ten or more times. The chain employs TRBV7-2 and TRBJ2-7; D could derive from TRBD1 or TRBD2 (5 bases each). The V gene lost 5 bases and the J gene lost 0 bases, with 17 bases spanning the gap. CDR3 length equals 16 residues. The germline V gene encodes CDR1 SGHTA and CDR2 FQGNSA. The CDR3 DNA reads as TGTGCCAGCAGCCTGTCCGGGACCTATAACTCCTACGAGCAGTACTTC. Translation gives CASSLSGTYNSYEQYF.

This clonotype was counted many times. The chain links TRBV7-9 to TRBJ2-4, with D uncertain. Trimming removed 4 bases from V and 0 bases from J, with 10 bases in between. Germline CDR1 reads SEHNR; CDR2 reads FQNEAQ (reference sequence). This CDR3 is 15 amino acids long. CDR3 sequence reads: CASSSMGIAKNIQYF. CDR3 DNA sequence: TGTGCCAGCAGCTCTATGGGCATAGCCAAAAACATTCAGTACTTC.

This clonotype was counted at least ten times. CDR3 sequence reads: CSASPLSGSYEQYF. In DNA, the CDR3 is TGCAGTGCTAGCCCACTCTCAGGCAGCTACGAGCAGTACTTC. The chain combines TRBV20-1 with TRBJ2-7, with D unclear. Germline V gene lookup returns CDR1 DFQATT and CDR2 SNEGSKA (reference sequence). Trimming took off 3 bases at V and 3 bases at J, with 15 bases between the two ends. This CDR3 spans 14 amino acids.

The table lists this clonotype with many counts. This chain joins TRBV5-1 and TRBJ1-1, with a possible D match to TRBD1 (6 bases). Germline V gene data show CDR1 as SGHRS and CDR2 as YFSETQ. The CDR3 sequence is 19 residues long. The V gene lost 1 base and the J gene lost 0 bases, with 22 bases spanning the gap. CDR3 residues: CASSLWALGTHSMNTEAFF. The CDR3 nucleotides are TGCGCCAGCAGCTTGTGGGCGCTGGGGACACACTCCATGAACACTGAAGCTTTCTTT.

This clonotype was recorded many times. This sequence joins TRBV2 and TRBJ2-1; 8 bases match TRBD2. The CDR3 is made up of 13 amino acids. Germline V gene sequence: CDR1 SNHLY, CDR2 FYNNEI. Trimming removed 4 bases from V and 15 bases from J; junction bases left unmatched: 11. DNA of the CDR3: TGTGCCAGCAGTGGGGAAAGCGGGGGACCGACGTTCTTC. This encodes CASSGESGGPTFF.